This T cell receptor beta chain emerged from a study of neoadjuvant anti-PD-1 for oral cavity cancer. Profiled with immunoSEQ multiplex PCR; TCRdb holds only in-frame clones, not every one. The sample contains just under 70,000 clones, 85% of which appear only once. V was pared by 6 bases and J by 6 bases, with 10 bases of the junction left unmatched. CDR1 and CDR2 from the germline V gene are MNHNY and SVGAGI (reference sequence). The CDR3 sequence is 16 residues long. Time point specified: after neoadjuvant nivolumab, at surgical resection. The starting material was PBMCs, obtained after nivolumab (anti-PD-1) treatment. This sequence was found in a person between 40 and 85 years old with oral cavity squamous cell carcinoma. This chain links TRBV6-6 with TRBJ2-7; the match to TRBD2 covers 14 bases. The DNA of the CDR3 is TGTGCCAGCAGCTCCGGGACTAGCGGGAGTTCCCGCGAGCAGTACTTC. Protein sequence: CASSSGTSGSSREQYF.